Below, 14 T cell receptor beta chains from the same sample are listed, as sequenced in a study of blood T cell repertoires in COVID-19. Sequencing was performed with immunoSEQ multiplex PCR; in TCRdb, only in-frame clones are kept and a portion is missing. Here the sample spans 400,000 or so clones, 85% to 90% being singletons. The source material was PBMCs or T cells enriched from blood (not recorded which). The source of these receptors is a man aged 25-45 years who had recovered from COVID-19.

The chain links TRBV27 to TRBJ2-6; unclear D gene. Germline loops: CDR1 MNHEY, CDR2 SMNVEV (reference sequence). Between the trimmed V and J ends, which lost 6 bases and 4 bases, there was a span of 22 bases. The CDR3 covers 18 residues. DNA of the CDR3: TGTGCCAGCAGAATAACCTCTACCCTCCCCGAGGGGGCCAACGTCCTGACTTTC. Its translation: CASRITSTLPEGANVLTF.

The genes are TRBV29-1 and TRBJ2-3; D is unclear. The CDR3 sequence is 11 residues long. Trimming shortened V by 6 bases and J by 8 bases, and 12 bases separated the two germline ends. Germline loops: CDR1 SQVTM, CDR2 ANQGSEA. Here the CDR3 DNA reads TGCAGCGTACCATCGGGTTTTACGCAGTATTTT. Its translation: CSVPSGFTQYF.

The genes are TRBV19 and TRBJ2-2, with 7 bases that match TRBD2. Germline assignment: CDR1 LNHDA and CDR2 SQIVND (reference sequence). J gave up 4 bases and V 4 bases, and 15 bases lay outside the gene matches. The CDR3 spans 18 residues. CDR3 DNA: TGTGCCAGTAGTAGGACTAGAATCGTCGGTCTGCGCACCGGGGAGCTGTTTTTT. The encoded protein is CASSRTRIVGLRTGELFF.

This clone was seen just once. The chain has TRBV2 and TRBJ1-5, with TRBD1 as a possible D gene (5 bases). This CDR3 is built from 15 residues. V gave up 5 bases and J gave up 3 bases, with 14 bases separating them. Germline V gene lookup returns CDR1 SNHLY and CDR2 FYNNEI. The CDR3 spells CASSLRALDNQPQHF. The CDR3 nucleotides are TGTGCCAGCAGTCTCAGGGCCCTGGACAATCAGCCCCAGCATTTT. The complete variable domain, with remaining parts taken from reference TRBV2 and TRBJ1-5, reads EPEVTQTPSHQVTQMGQEVILRCVPISNHLYFYWYRQILGQKVEFLVSFYNNEISEKSEIFDDQFSVERPDGSNFTLKIRSTKLEDSAMYFCASSLRALDNQPQHFGDGTRLSIL.

V and J are TRBV10-1 and TRBJ2-7; a weak D match, TRBD2 (6 bases). With 5 bases removed from V and 4 bases from J, the gap between germline ends came to 12 bases. The CDR3 consists of 13 residues. The germline V gene encodes CDR1 WNHNN and CDR2 SYGVQD (reference sequence). CDR3 residues: CASSLAEGYEQYF. DNA of the CDR3: TGCGCCAGCAGTTTAGCGGAGGGATACGAGCAGTACTTC.

This clone has a single count. The chain uses TRBV18 and TRBJ2-6; weak D call: TRBD2 (6 bases). This CDR3 has 15 amino acids. The V end lost 5 bases, the J end lost 0 bases, and 8 bases lay between the germline ends. Per germline, CDR1 KGHSH and CDR2 LQKENI. The CDR3 protein is CASSKGGSGANVLTF. The CDR3 DNA reads as TGTGCCAGCTCAAAGGGAGGCTCTGGGGCCAACGTCCTGACTTTC.

This CDR3 is CASSTGPVEAFF. The CDR3 nucleotides read TGTGCCAGCAGTACAGGGCCAGTTGAAGCTTTCTTT. The chain combines TRBV25-1 with TRBJ1-1, with D perhaps TRBD1 (6 bases). Germline-derived CDR1 and CDR2 are MGHDK and SYGVNS. CDR3 length: 12 amino acids. V was trimmed by 5 bases and J by 7 bases, leaving 11 bases between them.

V usage is TRBV18 and J usage is TRBJ2-1, with 11 bases matching TRBD1. In germline, CDR1 is KGHSH, CDR2 LQKENI. CDR3 size: 16 residues. J gave up 7 bases and V 6 bases, and 11 bases lay outside the gene matches. CDR3 nucleotide sequence: TGTGCCAGCTCCCCCAAATTGGACAGGGGGCATAATGAGCAGTTCTTC. This encodes CASSPKLDRGHNEQFF.

On this clone itself: Because the CDR3's place on the DNA is in doubt, the DNA is left out and the CDR3 is given as listed by TCRdb. CDR3 protein: CASSLSGVGAGTWHYF. The V call is TRBV27, the J call TRBJ2-3; the DNA was not used to check the table's D call, TRBD2. Germline V CDR1 and CDR2: MNHEY, SMNVEV (reference sequence). The CDR3 has 16 residues if both end residues are counted.

The V call is TRBV28, the J call TRBJ2-1, with D maybe TRBD2 (7 bases). The CDR3 loop spans 14 amino acids. Germline loops: CDR1 MDHEN, CDR2 SYDVKM. V dropped 3 bases and J dropped 5 bases, with 11 bases sitting between them. CDR3 sequence (DNA): TGTGCCAGCAGTTTGGGGGGGGCGGACAATGAGCAGTTCTTC. This gives the protein CASSLGGADNEQFF.

This chain connects TRBV28 to TRBJ2-7, with 9 nucleotides matching TRBD2. The CDR3 has 15 residues. V was pared by 7 bases and J by 2 bases, with 9 bases of the junction left unmatched. Germline loops: CDR1 MDHEN, CDR2 SYDVKM. The CDR3 DNA reads TGTGCCAGCAACCCATGGGCGGGAGGGCCCTACGAGCAGTACTTC. It specifies CASNPWAGGPYEQYF. Full variable domain (missing parts from reference TRBV28 and TRBJ2-7): DVKVTQSSRYLVKRTGEKVFLECVQDMDHENMFWYRQDPGLGLRLIYFSYDVKMKEKGDIPEGYSVSREKKERFSLILESASTNQTSMYLCASNPWAGGPYEQYFGPGTRLTVT.

The gene calls are TRBV27 and TRBJ1-1, with D uncertain. This CDR3 region has 13 residues. The V gene lost 2 bases and the J gene lost 4 bases, with 8 bases spanning the gap. The germline V gene encodes CDR1 MNHEY and CDR2 SMNVEV (reference sequence). CDR3 sequence: CASSLTGVTEAFF. The CDR3, as DNA: TGTGCCAGCAGTTTAACCGGGGTCACTGAAGCTTTCTTT.

The chain employs TRBV19 and TRBJ1-5, with a weak D call TRBD1 (6 bases). The CDR3 contains 16 residues. Trimming pared 3 bases from V and 1 base from J, leaving 13 bases between. Germline lookup yields CDR1 LNHDA and CDR2 SQIVND (reference sequence). The DNA for the CDR3 is TGTGCCAGTAGTATCCGTACAGGGTTCAGCAATCAGCCCCAGCATTTT. This codes for CASSIRTGFSNQPQHF.

The V call is TRBV3-1 (or the pseudogene TRBV3-2), the J call TRBJ1-3; D is ambiguous. The CDR3 extends over 14 amino acids. V shed 1 base and J shed 0 bases, with 4 bases lying between them. Germline V gives CDR1 LGHDT, CDR2 YNNKEL (reference sequence). CDR3 sequence reads: CASSQVNSGNTIYF. As DNA, the CDR3 is TGTGCCAGCAGCCAAGTAAACTCTGGAAACACCATATATTTT.